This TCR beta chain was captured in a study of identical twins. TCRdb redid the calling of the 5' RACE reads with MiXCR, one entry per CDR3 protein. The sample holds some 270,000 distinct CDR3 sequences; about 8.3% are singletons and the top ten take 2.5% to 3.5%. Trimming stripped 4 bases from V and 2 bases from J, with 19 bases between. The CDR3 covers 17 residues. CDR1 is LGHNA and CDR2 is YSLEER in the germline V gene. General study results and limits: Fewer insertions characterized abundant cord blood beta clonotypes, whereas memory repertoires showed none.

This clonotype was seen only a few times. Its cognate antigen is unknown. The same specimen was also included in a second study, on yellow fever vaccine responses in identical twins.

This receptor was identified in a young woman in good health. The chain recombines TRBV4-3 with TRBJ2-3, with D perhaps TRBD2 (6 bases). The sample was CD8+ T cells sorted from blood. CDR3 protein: CASSPFTSSLNTDTQYF. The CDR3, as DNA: TGCGCCAGCAGCCCTTTTACTAGCAGCCTAAACACAGATACGCAGTATTTT.